Presented here are 8 T cell receptor beta chains from one specimen sequenced in a study of beta chain features in type 1 diabetes. Study-wide findings and caveats: Significant though moderate, a shortening of TCRB CDR3s appeared in all four CD4+ subsets of Type 1 diabetes patients.

The isolated RNA, all of it, was reverse transcribed, so expressed TCRB transcripts were what got sequenced. The assay was immunoSEQ multiplex PCR, and TCRdb's table has in-frame clones only and misses some. The sample has approximately 170,000 clones, over 6% seen once. The antigens of these receptors remain unknown. Specimen: central memory CD4+ T cells from blood. The receptors shown here come from a man younger than 35 with type 1 diabetes.

The V and J genes are TRBV2 and TRBJ2-3; a possible D gene is TRBD2 (6 bases). Germline loops: CDR1 SNHLY, CDR2 FYNNEI. The germline V and J ends were trimmed by 2 bases and 2 bases, with 11 bases remaining between them. The CDR3 runs 15 residues. In DNA form, the CDR3 reads TGTGCCAGCAGTGAACGGCGGGGCCCCACAGATACGCAGTATTTT. Translated: CASSERRGPTDTQYF.

The chain couples TRBV6-5 to TRBJ1-5; 11 bases map to TRBD1. This CDR3 region has 14 residues. V lost 6 bases, J lost 7 bases, and 5 bases stayed unmatched. CDR1 is MNHEY, CDR2 SVGAGI, per germline. The CDR3 loop reads CASSLGQGGQPQHF. In DNA, the CDR3 is TGTGCCAGCAGCTTGGGACAGGGGGGACAGCCCCAGCATTTT.

The chain recombines TRBV7-2 with TRBJ2-3, with 8 bases identical to TRBD2. CDR3 length equals 15 residues. CDR1 SGHTA and CDR2 FQGNSA come from the germline V gene. V was clipped by 5 bases and J by 4 bases; unmatched bases: 8. The CDR3 loop is CASSPSRGGSDTQYF. For the CDR3, the DNA is TGTGCCAGCAGCCCCTCCCGGGGGGGATCAGATACGCAGTATTTT. Supplemented by reference TRBV7-2 and TRBJ2-3, the full variable domain reads GAGVSQSPSNKVTEKGKDVELRCDPISGHTALYWYRQSLGQGLEFLIYFQGNSAPDKSGLPSDRFSAERTGGSVSTLTIQRTQQEDSAVYLCASSPSRGGSDTQYFGPGTRLTVL.

This clone was seen a few times. V and J are TRBV6-6 and TRBJ1-1, with a tentative D call TRBD1 (6 bases). This CDR3 spans 14 amino acids. Germline CDR1 is MNHNY and CDR2 is SVGAGI (reference sequence). V was shortened by 4 bases and J by 2 bases, with 11 bases between the two germline ends. CDR3 nucleotides: TGTGCCAGCAGTTCTCGGACAGCCAACACTGAAGCTTTCTTT. This sequence encodes CASSSRTANTEAFF.

In its sample, this clone was seen a few times. In the same sample, other DNA sequences code for this CDR3. This chain joins TRBV19 and TRBJ1-2, with D unclear. V dropped 2 bases and J dropped 5 bases, with 6 bases sitting between them. There are 12 residues in the CDR3. The germline CDR1 and CDR2 sequences are LNHDA and SQIVND (reference sequence). CDR3 protein: CASSIRSYGYTF. In nucleotides, the CDR3 is TGTGCCAGTAGTATAAGGAGTTATGGCTACACCTTC. The complete variable domain, with remaining parts taken from reference TRBV19 and TRBJ1-2, reads DGGITQSPKYLFRKEGQNVTLSCEQNLNHDAMYWYRQDPGQGLRLIYYSQIVNDFQKGDIAEGYSVSREKKESFPLTVTSAQKNPTAFYLCASSIRSYGYTFGSGTRLTVV.

The sample holds a few counts of this clone. This chain uses TRBV5-1 with TRBJ2-1; 10 bases match TRBD2. J gave up 8 bases and V 2 bases, and 4 bases lay outside the gene matches. The CDR3 totals 14 residues. Germline V gene sequence: CDR1 SGHRS, CDR2 YFSETQ. The chain's CDR3 is CASSLAGGPDEQFF. Written as DNA, the CDR3 is TGCGCCAGCAGCTTAGCGGGAGGGCCGGATGAGCAGTTCTTC.

This clone was seen only a few times. This chain joins TRBV25-1 and TRBJ2-1; 8 positions match TRBD1. The V and J ends lost 4 bases and 0 bases, in that order; junction bases with no gene match: 5. This CDR3 has 16 amino acids. The germline CDR1 and CDR2 sequences are MGHDK and SYGVNS. The CDR3 spells CASSGHRGASYNEQFF. The CDR3 bases are TGTGCCAGCAGTGGCCACAGGGGGGCCTCCTACAATGAGCAGTTCTTC. The full variable domain, in which reference TRBV25-1 and TRBJ2-1 provide the parts outside the CDR3, is EADIYQTPRYLVIGTGKKITLECSQTMGHDKMYWYQQDPGMELHLIHYSYGVNSTEKGDLSSESTVSRIRTEHFPLTLESARPSHTSQYLCASSGHRGASYNEQFFGPGTRLTVL.

The gene calls are TRBV4-1 and TRBJ1-2; 10 nucleotides line up with TRBD1. The CDR3 runs to 15 residues. V trimming: 6 bases; J trimming: 3 bases; junction bases outside the gene matches: 7. Germline values: CDR1 MGHRA, CDR2 YSYEKL. As DNA, the CDR3 is TGCGCCAGCAGTCTGAGGGACAGGGGTCACTATGGCTACACCTTC. Protein product: CASSLRDRGHYGYTF.